What follows is one TCR beta chain and its context. This entry belongs to a study of blood T cell repertoires in COVID-19. Study overall: Material from acute and convalescent COVID-19 was sourced from the United States, Italy and Spain. PBMCs, B-cell-depleted T cells, or T cells were the source of the cDNA or gDNA that made up the material.

The CDR3 length is 18 residues. Germline loops: CDR1 DFQATT, CDR2 SNEGSKA (reference sequence). Trimming cost V 3 bases and J 9 bases; bases outside gene matches: 16. In the source study's methods: For nucleated cells, counts were estimated from reference gene primer amplification. Libraries were prepared by immunoSEQ multiplex PCR; TCRdb keeps only in-frame clonotypes and omits some of them. The DNA gave D and trimming, while V, J and clone size come from that table. The sample contains under 400,000 clones, nearly 90% of which appear only once. What was sequenced was peripheral blood. The sequence derives from a young man with active or convalescent COVID-19. This sequence joins TRBV20-1 and TRBJ2-1; 14 nucleotides line up with TRBD2. CDR3 sequence reads: CSASRGRRLAGGLAEQFF. The CDR3 DNA is TGCAGTGCTAGTCGGGGTAGGAGACTAGCGGGAGGGCTGGCTGAGCAGTTCTTC.